This entry describes one T cell receptor beta chain. Its antigen is undetermined. This CDR3 has 10 residues. Germline CDR1 and CDR2: SGHTA and FQGNSA. Deletions cut 1 base from V and 6 bases from J, with 0 bases between. The sample originates from a study of STAT5B mutations in CD4+ large granular lymphocyte leukemia. Study outcomes and limitations: Main leukemic clonotypes were patient-specific, but around 25% appeared at low frequency elsewhere.

Assay used: immunoSEQ multiplex PCR; TCRdb lists only in-frame clones, some missing. The sample yields 25,000 to 30,000 clones, approximately 80% seen once. V gene TRBV7-2 combines with J gene TRBJ2-5; D gene unclear. Source material: CD4+ T cells from blood buffy coats. The source is a human donor in good health. CDR3 in DNA: TGTGCCAGCAGCTTAGAGACCCAGTACTTC. It encodes CASSLETQYF.